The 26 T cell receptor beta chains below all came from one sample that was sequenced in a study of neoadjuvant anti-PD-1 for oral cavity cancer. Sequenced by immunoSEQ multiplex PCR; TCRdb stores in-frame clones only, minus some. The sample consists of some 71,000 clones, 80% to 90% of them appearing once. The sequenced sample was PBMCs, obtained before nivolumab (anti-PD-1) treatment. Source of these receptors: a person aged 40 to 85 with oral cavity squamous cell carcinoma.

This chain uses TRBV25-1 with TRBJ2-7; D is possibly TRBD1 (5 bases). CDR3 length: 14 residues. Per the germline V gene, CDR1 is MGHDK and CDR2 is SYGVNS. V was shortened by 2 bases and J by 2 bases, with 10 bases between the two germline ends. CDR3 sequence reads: CASSEGAGPYEQYF. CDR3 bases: TGTGCCAGCAGTGAAGGGGCAGGGCCCTACGAGCAGTACTTC.

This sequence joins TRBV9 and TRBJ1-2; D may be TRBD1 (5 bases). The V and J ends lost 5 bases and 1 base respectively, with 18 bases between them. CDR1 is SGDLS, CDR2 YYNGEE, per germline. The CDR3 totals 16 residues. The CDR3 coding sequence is TGTGCCAGCAGATCCCACGGGCAGGGTGGTAACTATGGCTACACCTTC. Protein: CASRSHGQGGNYGYTF.

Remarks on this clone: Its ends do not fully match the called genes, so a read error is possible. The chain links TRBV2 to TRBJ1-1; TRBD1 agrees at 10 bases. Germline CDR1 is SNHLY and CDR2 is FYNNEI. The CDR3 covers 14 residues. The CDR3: CASSEDRGLTEAFF. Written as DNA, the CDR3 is TGTGCCAGCAGCGAAGACAGGGGGCTGACTGAAGCTTTCTTT. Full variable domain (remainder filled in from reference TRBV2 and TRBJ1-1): EPEVTQTPSHQVTQMGQEVILRCVPISNHLYFYWYRQILGQKVEFLVSFYNNEISEKSEIFDDQFSVERPDGSNFTLKIRSTKLEDSAMYFCASSEDRGLTEAFFGQGTRLTVV.

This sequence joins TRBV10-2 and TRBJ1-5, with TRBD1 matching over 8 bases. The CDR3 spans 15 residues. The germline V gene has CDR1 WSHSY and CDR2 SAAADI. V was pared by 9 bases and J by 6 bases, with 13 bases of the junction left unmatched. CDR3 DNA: TGCGCCAGGAGACCCGGTGACAGGGGATTTCAGCCCCAGCATTTT. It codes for CARRPGDRGFQPQHF.

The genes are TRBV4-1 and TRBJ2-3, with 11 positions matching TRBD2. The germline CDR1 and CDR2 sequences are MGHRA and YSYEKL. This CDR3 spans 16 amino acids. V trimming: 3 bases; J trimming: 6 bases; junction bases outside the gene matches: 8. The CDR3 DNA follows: TGCGCCAGCAGCCAGGCACTAGCGGGGGCGAGGGATACGCAGTATTTT. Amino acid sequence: CASSQALAGARDTQYF.

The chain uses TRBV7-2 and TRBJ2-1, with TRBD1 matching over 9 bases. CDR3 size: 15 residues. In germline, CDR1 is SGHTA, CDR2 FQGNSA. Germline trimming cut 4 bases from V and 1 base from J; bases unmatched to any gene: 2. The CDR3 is CASSSDRGSYNEQFF. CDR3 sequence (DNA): TGTGCCAGCAGCTCGGACAGGGGTTCCTACAATGAGCAGTTCTTC.

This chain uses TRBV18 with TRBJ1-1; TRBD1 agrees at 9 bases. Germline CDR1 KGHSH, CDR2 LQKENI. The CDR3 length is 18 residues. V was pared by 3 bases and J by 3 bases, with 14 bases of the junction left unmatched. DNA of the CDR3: TGTGCCAGCTCACCTACAGGGGGCATTACCGCAGGAGACACTGAAGCTTTCTTT. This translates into CASSPTGGITAGDTEAFF.

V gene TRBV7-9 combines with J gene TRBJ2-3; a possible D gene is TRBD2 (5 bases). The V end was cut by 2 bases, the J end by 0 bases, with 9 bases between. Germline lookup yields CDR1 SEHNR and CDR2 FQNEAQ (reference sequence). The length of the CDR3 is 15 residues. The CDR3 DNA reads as TGTGCCAGCAGCTTAAGGAGGCTTAGCACAGATACGCAGTATTTT. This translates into CASSLRRLSTDTQYF.

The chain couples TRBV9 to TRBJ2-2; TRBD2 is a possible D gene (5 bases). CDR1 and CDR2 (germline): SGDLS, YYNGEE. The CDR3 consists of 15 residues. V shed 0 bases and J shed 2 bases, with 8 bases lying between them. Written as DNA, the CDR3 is TGTGCCAGCAGCGTAGGCAGCGGCAACACCGGGGAGCTGTTTTTT. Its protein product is CASSVGSGNTGELFF.

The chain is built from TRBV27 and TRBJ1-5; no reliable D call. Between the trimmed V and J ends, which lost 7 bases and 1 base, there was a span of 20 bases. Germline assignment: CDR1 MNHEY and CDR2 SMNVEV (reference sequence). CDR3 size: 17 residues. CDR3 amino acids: CASKFSGDLWSNQPQHF. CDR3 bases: TGTGCCAGCAAATTTTCAGGCGACCTATGGAGCAATCAGCCCCAGCATTTT.

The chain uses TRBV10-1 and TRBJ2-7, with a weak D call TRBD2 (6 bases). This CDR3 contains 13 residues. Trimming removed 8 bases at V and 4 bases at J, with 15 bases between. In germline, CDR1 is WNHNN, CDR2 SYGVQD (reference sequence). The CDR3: CASCAGPGYEQYF. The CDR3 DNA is TGCGCCAGCTGTGCGGGACCTGGGTACGAGCAGTACTTC.

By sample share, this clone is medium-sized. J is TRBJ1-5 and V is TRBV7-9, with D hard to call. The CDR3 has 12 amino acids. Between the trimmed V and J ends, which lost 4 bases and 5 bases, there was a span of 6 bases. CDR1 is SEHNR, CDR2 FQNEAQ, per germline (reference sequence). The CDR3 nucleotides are TGTGCCAGCAGCTCCGAGTATCAGCCCCAGCATTTT. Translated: CASSSEYQPQHF.

CDR3 loop: CASSLESNQPQHF. The CDR3 DNA reads as TGTGCCAGCAGCCTGGAAAGCAATCAGCCCCAGCATTTT. This rearrangement joins TRBV7-2 to TRBJ1-5; D gene uncertain. The germline V gene has CDR1 SGHTA and CDR2 FQGNSA. V lost 5 bases, J lost 1 base, and 6 bases lay in between. The CDR3 extends over 13 amino acids.

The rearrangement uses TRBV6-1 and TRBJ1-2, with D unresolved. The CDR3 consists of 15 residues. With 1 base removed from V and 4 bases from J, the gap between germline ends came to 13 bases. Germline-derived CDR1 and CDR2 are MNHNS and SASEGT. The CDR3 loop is CASSEGDGFGYGYTF. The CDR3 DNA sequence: TGTGCCAGCAGTGAAGGTGACGGGTTCGGCTATGGCTACACCTTC.

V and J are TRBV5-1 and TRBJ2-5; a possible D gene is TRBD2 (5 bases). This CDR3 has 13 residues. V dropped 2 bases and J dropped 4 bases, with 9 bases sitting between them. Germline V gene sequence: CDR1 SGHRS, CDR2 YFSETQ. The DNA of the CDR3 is TGCGCCAGCAGCTTTGACCGGGGAGAGACCCAGTACTTC. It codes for CASSFDRGETQYF.

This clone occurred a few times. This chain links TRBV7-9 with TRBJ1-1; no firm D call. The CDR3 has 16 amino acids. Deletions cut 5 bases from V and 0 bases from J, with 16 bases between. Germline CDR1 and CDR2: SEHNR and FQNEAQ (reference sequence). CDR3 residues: CASSPGQVRVNTEAFF. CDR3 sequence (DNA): TGTGCCAGCAGCCCTGGGCAGGTTAGAGTGAACACTGAAGCTTTCTTT.

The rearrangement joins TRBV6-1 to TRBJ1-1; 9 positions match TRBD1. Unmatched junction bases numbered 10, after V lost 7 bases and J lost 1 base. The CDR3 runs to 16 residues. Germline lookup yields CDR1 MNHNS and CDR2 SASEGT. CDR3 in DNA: TGTGCCAGCAATGACCGACAGGGGGTATCGAACACTGAAGCTTTCTTT. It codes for CASNDRQGVSNTEAFF.

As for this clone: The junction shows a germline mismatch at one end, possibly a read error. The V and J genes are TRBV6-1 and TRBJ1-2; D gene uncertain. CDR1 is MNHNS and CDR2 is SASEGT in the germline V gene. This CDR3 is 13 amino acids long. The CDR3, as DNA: TGTGCCAGCAGGGAAGGGTTAGACTATGGCTACACCTTC. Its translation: CASREGLDYGYTF.

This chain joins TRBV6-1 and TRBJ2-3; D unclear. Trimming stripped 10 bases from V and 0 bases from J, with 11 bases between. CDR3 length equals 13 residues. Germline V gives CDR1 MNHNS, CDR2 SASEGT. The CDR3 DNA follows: TGTGCCAATTCGAGACGGAGCACAGATACGCAGTATTTT. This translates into CANSRRSTDTQYF.

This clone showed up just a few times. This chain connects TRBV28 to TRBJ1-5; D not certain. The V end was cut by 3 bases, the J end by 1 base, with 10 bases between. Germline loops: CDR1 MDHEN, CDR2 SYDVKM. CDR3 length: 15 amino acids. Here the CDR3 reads CASSFGQWSNQPQHF. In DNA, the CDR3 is TGTGCCAGCAGTTTTGGTCAGTGGAGCAATCAGCCCCAGCATTTT.

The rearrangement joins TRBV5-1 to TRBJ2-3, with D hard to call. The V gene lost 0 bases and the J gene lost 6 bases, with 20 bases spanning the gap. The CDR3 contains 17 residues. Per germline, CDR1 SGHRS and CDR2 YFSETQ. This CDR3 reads CASSLVGSQILADTQYF. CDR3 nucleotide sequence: TGCGCCAGCAGCTTGGTGGGCAGTCAGATCTTGGCGGATACGCAGTATTTT.

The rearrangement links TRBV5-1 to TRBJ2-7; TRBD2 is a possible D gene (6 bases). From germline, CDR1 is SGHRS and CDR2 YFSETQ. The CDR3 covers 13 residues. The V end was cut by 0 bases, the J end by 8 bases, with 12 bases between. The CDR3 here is CASSLGGAGQQYF. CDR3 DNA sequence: TGCGCCAGCAGCTTGGGCGGGGCGGGGCAGCAGTACTTC.

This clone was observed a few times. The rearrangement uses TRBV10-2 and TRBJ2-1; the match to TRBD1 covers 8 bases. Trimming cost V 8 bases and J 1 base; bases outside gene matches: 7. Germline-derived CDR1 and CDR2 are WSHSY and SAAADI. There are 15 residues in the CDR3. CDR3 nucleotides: TGCGCCAGCCGGGCGACAGGGGAATCCTACAATGAGCAGTTCTTC. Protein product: CASRATGESYNEQFF.

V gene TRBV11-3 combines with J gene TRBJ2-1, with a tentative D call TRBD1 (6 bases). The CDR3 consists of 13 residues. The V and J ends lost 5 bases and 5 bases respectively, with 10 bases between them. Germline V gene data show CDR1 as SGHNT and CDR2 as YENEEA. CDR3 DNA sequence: TGTGCCAGCAGCCCCTACAGGGACAATGAGCAGTTCTTC. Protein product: CASSPYRDNEQFF.

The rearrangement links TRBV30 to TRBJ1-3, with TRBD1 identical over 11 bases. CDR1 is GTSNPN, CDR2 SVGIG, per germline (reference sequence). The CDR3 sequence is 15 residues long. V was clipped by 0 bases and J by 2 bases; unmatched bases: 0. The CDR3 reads CAWSVGQGAGNTIYF. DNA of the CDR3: TGTGCCTGGAGTGTGGGACAGGGGGCTGGAAACACCATATATTTT.

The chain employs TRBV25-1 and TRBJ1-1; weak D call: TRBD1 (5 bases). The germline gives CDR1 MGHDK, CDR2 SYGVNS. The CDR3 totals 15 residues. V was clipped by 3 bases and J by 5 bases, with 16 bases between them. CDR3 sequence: CASSDHRGTGTEAFF. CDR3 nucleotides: TGTGCCAGCAGTGACCACCGAGGGACGGGAACTGAAGCTTTCTTT.